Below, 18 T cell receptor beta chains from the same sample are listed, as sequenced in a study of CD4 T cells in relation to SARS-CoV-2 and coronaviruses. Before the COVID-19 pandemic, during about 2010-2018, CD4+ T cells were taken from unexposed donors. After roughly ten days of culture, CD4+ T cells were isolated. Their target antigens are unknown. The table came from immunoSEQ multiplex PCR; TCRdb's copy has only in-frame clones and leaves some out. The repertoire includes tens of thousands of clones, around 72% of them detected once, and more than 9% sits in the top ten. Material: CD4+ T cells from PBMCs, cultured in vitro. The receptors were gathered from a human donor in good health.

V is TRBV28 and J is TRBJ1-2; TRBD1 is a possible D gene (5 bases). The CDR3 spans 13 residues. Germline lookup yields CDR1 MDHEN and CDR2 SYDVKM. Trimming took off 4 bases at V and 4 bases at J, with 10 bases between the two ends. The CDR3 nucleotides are TGTGCCAGCAGTTCGGCAGGGCCCTATGGCTACACCTTC. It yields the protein CASSSAGPYGYTF.

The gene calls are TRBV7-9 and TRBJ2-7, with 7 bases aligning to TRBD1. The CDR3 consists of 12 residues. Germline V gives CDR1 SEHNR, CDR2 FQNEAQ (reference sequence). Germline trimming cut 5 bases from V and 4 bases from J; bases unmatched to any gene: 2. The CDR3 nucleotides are TGTGCCAGCAGCCCGGGACAGTACGAGCAGTACTTC. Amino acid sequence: CASSPGQYEQYF.

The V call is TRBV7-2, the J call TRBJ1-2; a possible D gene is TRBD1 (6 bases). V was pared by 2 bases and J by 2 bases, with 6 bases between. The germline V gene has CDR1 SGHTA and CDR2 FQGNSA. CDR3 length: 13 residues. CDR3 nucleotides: TGTGCCAGCAGCTTACAGGGGAACTATGGCTACACCTTC. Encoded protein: CASSLQGNYGYTF.

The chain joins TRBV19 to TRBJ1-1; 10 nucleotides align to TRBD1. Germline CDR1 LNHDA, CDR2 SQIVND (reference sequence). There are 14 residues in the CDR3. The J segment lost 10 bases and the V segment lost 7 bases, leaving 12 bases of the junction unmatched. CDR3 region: CASTPGTGVRRAFF. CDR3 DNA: TGTGCCAGTACCCCCGGGACAGGGGTACGCCGAGCTTTCTTT. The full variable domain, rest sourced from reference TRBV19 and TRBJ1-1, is DGGITQSPKYLFRKEGQNVTLSCEQNLNHDAMYWYRQDPGQGLRLIYYSQIVNDFQKGDIAEGYSVSREKKESFPLTVTSAQKNPTAFYLCASTPGTGVRRAFFGQGTRLTVV.

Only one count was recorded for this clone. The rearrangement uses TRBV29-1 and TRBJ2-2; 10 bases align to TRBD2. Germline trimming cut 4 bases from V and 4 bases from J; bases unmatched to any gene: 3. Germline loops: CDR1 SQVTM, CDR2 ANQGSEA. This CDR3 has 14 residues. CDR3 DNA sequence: TGCAGCGTTGGGACTAGCGGAACCACCGGGGAGCTGTTTTTT. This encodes CSVGTSGTTGELFF.

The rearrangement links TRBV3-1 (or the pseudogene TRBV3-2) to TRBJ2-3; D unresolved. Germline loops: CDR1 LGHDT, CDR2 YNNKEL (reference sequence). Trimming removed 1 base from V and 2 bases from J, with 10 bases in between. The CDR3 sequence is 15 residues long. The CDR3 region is CASSQGGGFTDTQYF. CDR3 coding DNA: TGTGCCAGCAGCCAAGGTGGTGGTTTCACAGATACGCAGTATTTT.

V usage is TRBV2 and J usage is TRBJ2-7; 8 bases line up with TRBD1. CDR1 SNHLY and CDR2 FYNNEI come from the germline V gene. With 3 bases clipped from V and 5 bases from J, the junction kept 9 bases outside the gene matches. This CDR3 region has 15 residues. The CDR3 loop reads CASSEDQGAGNEQYF. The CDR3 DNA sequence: TGTGCCAGCAGTGAGGATCAGGGGGCAGGCAACGAGCAGTACTTC.

The CDR3 bases are TGTGCCAGCAGCGTAGGAGTGACTAGCGGGAGAGGGAATGAGCAGTTCTTC. It translates to CASSVGVTSGRGNEQFF. The chain carries TRBV9 and TRBJ2-1; 12 bases are a match to TRBD2. The V gene end was trimmed by 0 bases and the J gene end by 7 bases; junction bases not matched to a gene: 8. Germline V lookup: CDR1 SGDLS, CDR2 YYNGEE. The CDR3 loop spans 17 amino acids.

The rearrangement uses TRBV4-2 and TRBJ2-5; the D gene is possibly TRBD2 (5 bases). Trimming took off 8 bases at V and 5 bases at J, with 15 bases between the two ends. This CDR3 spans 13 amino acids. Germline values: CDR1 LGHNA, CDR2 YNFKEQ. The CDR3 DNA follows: TGTGCCAGCTCCCGTAGTAGGGAGGAGACCCAGTACTTC. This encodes CASSRSREETQYF.

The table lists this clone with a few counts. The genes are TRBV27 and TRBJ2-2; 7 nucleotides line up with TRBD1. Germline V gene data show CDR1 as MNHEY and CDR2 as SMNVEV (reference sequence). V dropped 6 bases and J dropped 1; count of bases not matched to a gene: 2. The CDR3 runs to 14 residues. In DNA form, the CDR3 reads TGTGCCAGCAGAGGGACAGTGAACACCGGGGAGCTGTTTTTT. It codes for CASRGTVNTGELFF.

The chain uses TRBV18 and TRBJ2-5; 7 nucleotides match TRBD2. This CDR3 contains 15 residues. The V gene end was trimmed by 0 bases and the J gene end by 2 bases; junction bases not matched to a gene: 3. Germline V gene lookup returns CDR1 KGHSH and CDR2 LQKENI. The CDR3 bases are TGTGCCAGCTCACCACCGTCGGGGGGTCAAGAGACCCAGTACTTC. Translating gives CASSPPSGGQETQYF.

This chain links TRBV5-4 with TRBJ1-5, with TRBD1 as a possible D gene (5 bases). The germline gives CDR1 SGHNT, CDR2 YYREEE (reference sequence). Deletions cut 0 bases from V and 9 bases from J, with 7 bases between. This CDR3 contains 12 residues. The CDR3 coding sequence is TGTGCCAGCAGCTTGGCGAGGGGGCCCCAGCATTTT. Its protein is CASSLARGPQHF. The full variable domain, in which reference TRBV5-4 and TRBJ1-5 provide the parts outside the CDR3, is ETGVTQSPTHLIKTRGQQVTLRCSSQSGHNTVSWYQQALGQGPQFIFQYYREEENGRGNFPPRFSGLQFPNYSSELNVNALELDDSALYLCASSLARGPQHFGDGTRLSIL.

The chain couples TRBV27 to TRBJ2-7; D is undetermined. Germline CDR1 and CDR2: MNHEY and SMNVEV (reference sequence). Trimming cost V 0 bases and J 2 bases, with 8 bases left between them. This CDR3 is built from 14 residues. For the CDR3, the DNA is TGTGCCAGCAGTTTATCTTTTACTGCCTACGAGCAGTACTTC. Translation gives CASSLSFTAYEQYF.

CDR3 protein: CASSPGGSGGYSYEQYF. CDR3 coding DNA: TGTGCCAGCAGCCCCGGCGGTAGCGGGGGCTATTCCTACGAGCAGTACTTC. V usage is TRBV3-1 (or the pseudogene TRBV3-2) and J usage is TRBJ2-7; 9 bases match TRBD2. V shed 4 bases, J shed 1 base, and the junction held 11 bases outside the gene matches. This CDR3 is 17 amino acids long. Germline CDR1 is LGHDT and CDR2 is YNNKEL (reference sequence).

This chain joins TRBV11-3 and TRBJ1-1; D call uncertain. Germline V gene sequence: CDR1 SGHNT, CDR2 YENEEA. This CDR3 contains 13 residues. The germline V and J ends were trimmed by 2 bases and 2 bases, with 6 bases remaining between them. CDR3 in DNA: TGTGCCAGCAGCTTAACCCCCAACACTGAAGCTTTCTTT. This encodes CASSLTPNTEAFF.

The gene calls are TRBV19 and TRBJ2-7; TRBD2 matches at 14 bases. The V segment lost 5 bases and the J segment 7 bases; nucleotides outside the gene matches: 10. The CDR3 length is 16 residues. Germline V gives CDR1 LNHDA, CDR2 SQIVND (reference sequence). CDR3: CASSPQGLAGEGEQYF. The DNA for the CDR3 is TGTGCCAGTAGTCCCCAGGGACTAGCGGGAGAAGGGGAGCAGTACTTC.

In DNA, the CDR3 is TGTGCCAGCAGCTTAGGGGGACAGGGAGGAAAACAGCCCCAGCATTTT. Its translation: CASSLGGQGGKQPQHF. The chain couples TRBV7-2 to TRBJ1-5; TRBD1 matches at 9 bases. CDR3 length: 16 residues. V dropped 1 base and J dropped 7; count of bases not matched to a gene: 8. Germline loops: CDR1 SGHTA, CDR2 FQGNSA.

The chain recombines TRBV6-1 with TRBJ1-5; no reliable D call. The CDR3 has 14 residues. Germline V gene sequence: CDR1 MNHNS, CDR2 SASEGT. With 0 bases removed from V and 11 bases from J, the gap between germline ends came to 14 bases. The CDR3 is CASSEALDEKAQHF. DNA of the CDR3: TGTGCCAGCAGTGAAGCGCTCGACGAGAAGGCCCAGCATTTT.